Shown below are 32 T cell receptor beta chains from a single sample sequenced in a study of blood T cell repertoires in COVID-19. The table came from immunoSEQ multiplex PCR; TCRdb's copy has only in-frame clones and leaves some out. The table records some 220,000 clones, less than 85% of them present only once. The sequencing input was peripheral blood. The source is an older woman with acute or convalescent COVID-19.

The chain uses TRBV5-1 and TRBJ1-4; D possibly corresponds to TRBD1 (5 bases). Trimming stripped 4 bases from V and 8 bases from J, with 18 bases between. The germline gives CDR1 SGHRS, CDR2 YFSETQ. The CDR3 sequence is 15 residues long. CDR3 region: CASSQQGSGREKLFF. As DNA, the CDR3 is TGCGCCAGCAGCCAGCAGGGATCTGGTAGGGAAAAACTGTTTTTT. Combining the CDR3 with reference TRBV5-1 and TRBJ1-4 gives the whole variable domain KAGVTQTPRYLIKTRGQQVTLSCSPISGHRSVSWYQQTPGQGLQFLFEYFSETQRNKGNFPGRFSGRQFSNSRSEMNVSTLELGDSALYLCASSQQGSGREKLFFGSGTQLSVL.

CDR3 protein: CASSSTGHADGYTF. The CDR3 DNA sequence: TGTGCCAGCAGCTCGACAGGGCACGCGGATGGCTACACCTTC. This chain uses TRBV13 with TRBJ1-2; TRBD1 aligns across 7 bases. The CDR3 runs to 14 residues. From germline, CDR1 is PRHDT and CDR2 FYEKMQ (reference sequence). With V trimmed by 4 bases and J by 6 bases, 8 bases remained unmatched.

For this clone: Other DNA sequences from this sample encode an identical CDR3 as well. The V call is TRBV2, the J call TRBJ1-5, with 8 bases identical to TRBD1. This CDR3 has 12 amino acids. The junction had 2 bases not matched to a gene; V was cut back by 9 bases and J by 4 bases. Germline CDR1 and CDR2: SNHLY and FYNNEI. CDR3 sequence reads: CASQGANQPQHF. Written as DNA, the CDR3 is TGTGCCAGTCAGGGGGCGAATCAGCCCCAGCATTTT.

The genes are TRBV11-2 and TRBJ2-7; possibly TRBD1 for D (6 bases). This CDR3 is built from 15 residues. V gave up 1 base and J gave up 2 bases, with 12 bases separating them. Germline CDR1 reads SGHAT; CDR2 reads FQNNGV. The CDR3 DNA reads TGTGCCAGCAGCTTAGGACAGGTTACAGCCTACGAGCAGTACTTC. It codes for CASSLGQVTAYEQYF.

This chain connects TRBV6-5 to TRBJ1-3, with 7 nucleotides matching TRBD1. Germline lookup yields CDR1 MNHEY and CDR2 SVGAGI. The CDR3 is 14 amino acids. The V and J ends lost 8 bases and 0 bases, in that order; junction bases with no gene match: 4. CDR3 protein: CASAGQNSGNTIYF. The CDR3 nucleotides are TGTGCCAGCGCGGGACAGAACTCTGGAAACACCATATATTTT.

There are a few counts of this clone. The rearrangement uses TRBV2 and TRBJ2-5, with 8 positions matching TRBD1. V lost 6 bases and J lost 2; bases outside the gene matches: 8. The CDR3 is made up of 15 amino acids. Germline CDR1 is SNHLY and CDR2 is FYNNEI. The CDR3 DNA is TGTGCCAGCAGCGACGACCGGACAGGGCAAGAGACCCAGTACTTC. Translation: CASSDDRTGQETQYF.

This clone has a handful of counts. This rearrangement joins TRBV3-1 (or the pseudogene TRBV3-2) to TRBJ1-1; the match to TRBD1 covers 7 bases. CDR1 LGHDT and CDR2 YNNKEL come from the germline V gene (reference sequence). The J segment lost 5 bases and the V segment lost 0 bases, leaving 3 bases of the junction unmatched. The length of the CDR3 is 14 residues. The CDR3 sequence: CASSQEQGRTEAFF. CDR3 DNA sequence: TGTGCCAGCAGCCAAGAACAGGGGCGGACTGAAGCTTTCTTT.

The chain recombines TRBV4-1 with TRBJ2-3; 8 bases map to TRBD2. Unmatched junction bases numbered 8, after V lost 5 bases and J lost 4 bases. Germline V lookup: CDR1 MGHRA, CDR2 YSYEKL. The CDR3 contains 15 residues. The CDR3 nucleotides are TGCGCCAGCAGCATTCAAGCGGGAGTAGCAGATACGCAGTATTTT. Protein sequence: CASSIQAGVADTQYF.

This chain uses TRBV10-3 with TRBJ2-1; D might be TRBD2 (6 bases). CDR3 length: 15 amino acids. Germline V gene lookup returns CDR1 ENHRY and CDR2 SYGVKD. The V and J ends lost 3 bases and 4 bases respectively, with 13 bases between them. CDR3 loop: CAISDMGGRYNEQFF. In DNA form, the CDR3 reads TGTGCCATCAGTGACATGGGGGGTCGGTACAATGAGCAGTTCTTC.

The genes are TRBV6-4 and TRBJ2-7, with D maybe TRBD1 (5 bases). The CDR3 contains 16 residues. Germline assignment: CDR1 MRHNA and CDR2 SNTAGT. The V end was cut by 3 bases, the J end by 3 bases, with 18 bases between. DNA for the CDR3: TGTGCCAGCAGTGAGCGCAGGGTGAAGGGTGACTACGAGCAGTACTTC. It is translated as CASSERRVKGDYEQYF.

This clone has only a few counts. The chain links TRBV2 to TRBJ1-2, with 12 bases aligning to TRBD1. Germline V gives CDR1 SNHLY, CDR2 FYNNEI. V trimming: 8 bases; J trimming: 3 bases; junction bases outside the gene matches: 7. CDR3 length equals 15 residues. For the CDR3, the DNA is TGTGCCAGCTCCCGGGACAGGGGGCGTTACTATGGCTACACCTTC. This gives the protein CASSRDRGRYYGYTF.

Only one count was recorded for this clone. CDR3 DNA sequence: TGCGCCAGCAGCCAAGAGCCCAGGGGAACCTATGGCTACACCTTC. This encodes CASSQEPRGTYGYTF. The chain links TRBV4-3 to TRBJ1-2; a possible D gene is TRBD1 (6 bases). The germline V and J ends were trimmed by 0 bases and 4 bases, with 12 bases remaining between them. This CDR3 comprises 15 residues. CDR1 and CDR2 from the germline V gene are LGHNA and YSLEER.

The chain uses TRBV6-4 and TRBJ2-1; 10 bases align to TRBD2. The germline CDR1 and CDR2 sequences are MRHNA and SNTAGT. The CDR3 length is 15 residues. V gave up 5 bases and J gave up 3 bases; unmatched junction bases: 4. The CDR3 coding sequence is TGTGCCAGCAGTCCTATAGCGGGGGGCTACAATGAGCAGTTCTTC. Translated, it gives CASSPIAGGYNEQFF.

This clone was seen more than once but under ten times. The rearrangement links TRBV19 to TRBJ2-7, with D possibly TRBD1 on 7 matching bases. This CDR3 spans 15 amino acids. Germline V gives CDR1 LNHDA, CDR2 SQIVND (reference sequence). Deletions cut 5 bases from V and 3 bases from J, with 17 bases between. CDR3 nucleotide sequence: TGTGCCAGTAGTGATCGCCGCGGGACAGACTACGAGCAGTACTTC. The encoded protein is CASSDRRGTDYEQYF.

The count of this clone is one. V gene TRBV6-5 combines with J gene TRBJ2-5, with D possibly matching TRBD1 (6 bases). This CDR3 contains 14 residues. Germline V gene sequence: CDR1 MNHEY, CDR2 SVGAGI. The V gene lost 6 bases and the J gene lost 1 base, with 12 bases spanning the gap. This chain's CDR3 is CASSLRGGQETQYF. CDR3 DNA sequence: TGTGCCAGCAGCCTGAGAGGGGGCCAAGAGACCCAGTACTTC.

This rearrangement joins TRBV20-1 to TRBJ1-4, with D tentatively TRBD1 (5 bases). Germline V gene lookup returns CDR1 DFQATT and CDR2 SNEGSKA (reference sequence). V shed 3 bases and J shed 0 bases, with 14 bases lying between them. CDR3 size: 16 residues. The CDR3 DNA sequence: TGCAGTGCTAGTAGCGGGGCGGGGTCAACTAATGAAAAACTGTTTTTT. This gives the protein CSASSGAGSTNEKLFF.

This chain uses TRBV7-8 with TRBJ1-2; no reliable D call. Trimming took 5 bases from V and 6 from J, leaving 10 bases between them. This CDR3 contains 12 residues. CDR1 and CDR2 (germline): SGHVS, FQNEAQ. CDR3 DNA sequence: TGTGCCAGCAGCCCCCAAACAGATGGCTACACCTTC. The encoded protein is CASSPQTDGYTF. The full variable domain, rest sourced from reference TRBV7-8 and TRBJ1-2, is GAGVSQSPRYKVAKRGQDVALRCDPISGHVSLFWYQQALGQGPEFLTYFQNEAQLDKSGLPSDRFFAERPEGSVSTLKIQRTQQEDSAVYLCASSPQTDGYTFGSGTRLTVV.

The chain couples TRBV7-8 to TRBJ1-3, with a tentative D call TRBD1 (5 bases). The germline CDR1 and CDR2 sequences are SGHVS and FQNEAQ. This CDR3 comprises 14 residues. V was shortened by 1 base and J by 5 bases, with 9 bases between the two germline ends. In DNA form, the CDR3 reads TGTGCCAGCAGCTTAGGGGGCACTCGAAACACCATATATTTT. This sequence encodes CASSLGGTRNTIYF.

This rearrangement joins TRBV19 to TRBJ1-2; 10 nucleotides align to TRBD1. The CDR3 totals 16 residues. Unmatched junction bases numbered 16, after V lost 7 bases and J lost 8 bases. The germline gives CDR1 LNHDA, CDR2 SQIVND (reference sequence). The CDR3 loop is CASTAGPGQGPRGYTF. As DNA, the CDR3 is TGTGCCAGTACCGCGGGGCCGGGACAGGGGCCAAGAGGCTACACCTTC.

This rearrangement joins TRBV5-1 to TRBJ1-5, with 12 bases lining up with TRBD1. This CDR3 comprises 15 residues. Per germline, CDR1 SGHRS and CDR2 YFSETQ. V lost 4 bases, J lost 5 bases, and 4 bases stayed unmatched. DNA of the CDR3: TGCGCCAGCAGCCCAGGGACAGGGGGCGATCAGCCCCAGCATTTT. Its protein is CASSPGTGGDQPQHF. The full variable domain, its missing parts supplied by reference TRBV5-1 and TRBJ1-5, is KAGVTQTPRYLIKTRGQQVTLSCSPISGHRSVSWYQQTPGQGLQFLFEYFSETQRNKGNFPGRFSGRQFSNSRSEMNVSTLELGDSALYLCASSPGTGGDQPQHFGDGTRLSIL.

The DNA of the CDR3 is TGTGCCAGCAGTACCTACAGGGCCCGGGACACCGGGGAGCTGTTTTTT. This gives the protein CASSTYRARDTGELFF. The chain has TRBV5-8 and TRBJ2-2, with a possible D match to TRBD1 (6 bases). Looked up from germline, CDR1 is SGHTS and CDR2 is YDEGEE. V shed 5 bases and J shed 3 bases, with 17 bases lying between them. This CDR3 spans 16 amino acids.

The J gene is TRBJ2-7, the V gene TRBV4-3, with 10 bases fitting TRBD2. The CDR3 loop spans 18 amino acids. Germline CDR1 reads LGHNA; CDR2 reads YSLEER. J lost 0 bases, V lost 1 base, and 9 bases had no gene match. Here the CDR3 reads CASSQARSGGDSSYEQYF. CDR3 sequence (DNA): TGCGCCAGCAGCCAAGCCAGAAGCGGGGGGGACAGCTCCTACGAGCAGTACTTC.

The CDR3: CASSRGAGISYEQYV. The CDR3 region has the DNA TGTGCCAGCAGTCGCGGCGCGGGGATCTCCTACGAGCAGTACGTC. The chain combines TRBV6-5 with TRBJ2-7; D might be TRBD2 (6 bases). Trimming cost V 5 bases and J 0 bases, with 14 bases left between them. This CDR3 has 15 amino acids. Germline V gene sequence: CDR1 MNHEY, CDR2 SVGAGI.

The rearrangement joins TRBV30 to TRBJ1-2; D uncertain. Germline V gene data show CDR1 as GTSNPN and CDR2 as SVGIG (reference sequence). The germline V and J ends were trimmed by 0 bases and 3 bases, with 2 bases remaining between them. This CDR3 region has 11 residues. The CDR3 region is CAWSVDYGYTF. DNA for the CDR3: TGTGCCTGGAGTGTCGACTATGGCTACACCTTC.

The V call is TRBV5-1, the J call TRBJ2-4; possible D gene TRBD2, 6 bases. This CDR3 contains 13 residues. CDR1 and CDR2 (germline): SGHRS, YFSETQ. V dropped 0 bases and J dropped 6 bases, with 7 bases sitting between them. In DNA form, the CDR3 reads TGCGCCAGCAGCTTGGACGGGGGAAACATTCAGTACTTC. It is translated as CASSLDGGNIQYF.

The rearrangement uses TRBV3-1 (or the pseudogene TRBV3-2) and TRBJ2-2; D perhaps matches TRBD2 (5 bases). Germline V gene lookup returns CDR1 LGHDT and CDR2 YNNKEL (reference sequence). This CDR3 is built from 16 residues. Trimming removed 0 bases from V and 3 bases from J, with 11 bases in between. The CDR3, as DNA: TGTGCCAGCAGCCAAGATATCGGGGAACACACCGGGGAGCTGTTTTTT. Protein: CASSQDIGEHTGELFF.

The rearrangement uses TRBV2 and TRBJ2-7; 13 nucleotides line up with TRBD2. Germline assignment: CDR1 SNHLY and CDR2 FYNNEI. Trimming removed 8 bases from V and 8 bases from J; junction bases left unmatched: 6. The CDR3 runs 13 residues. The CDR3 region is CASEWTSGGKQYV. CDR3 bases: TGTGCCAGCGAGTGGACTAGCGGGGGAAAGCAGTACGTC.

The chain carries TRBV10-3 and TRBJ2-5, with 8 bases aligning to TRBD2. The CDR3 is 14 residues long. Germline V gene sequence: CDR1 ENHRY, CDR2 SYGVKD. V gave up 4 bases and J gave up 1 base; unmatched junction bases: 2. CDR3 nucleotide sequence: TGTGCCATCAGTGCCAGCGGGGGCCAAGAGACCCAGTACTTC. Its protein is CAISASGGQETQYF.

This chain connects TRBV30 to TRBJ1-2; tentative D call: TRBD1 (5 bases). Trimming removed 4 bases from V and 10 bases from J, with 19 bases in between. The CDR3 totals 13 residues. CDR1 GTSNPN and CDR2 SVGIG come from the germline V gene (reference sequence). Written as DNA, the CDR3 is TGTGCCTGGAATAGGGGCTTCCTAGGGGACTACACCTTC. It encodes CAWNRGFLGDYTF.

This chain links TRBV7-2 with TRBJ2-5, with 8 bases aligning to TRBD2. V trimming: 5 bases; J trimming: 6 bases; junction bases outside the gene matches: 5. CDR1 SGHTA and CDR2 FQGNSA come from the germline V gene. The CDR3 is 13 amino acids. The CDR3 bases are TGTGCCAGCAGCCCCGGGGGGGCAAAGACCCAGTACTTC. Protein: CASSPGGAKTQYF.

The gene calls are TRBV4-1 and TRBJ2-5, with D perhaps TRBD2 (6 bases). The germline gives CDR1 MGHRA, CDR2 YSYEKL. The CDR3 is made up of 18 amino acids. The germline V and J ends were trimmed by 1 base and 1 base, with 19 bases remaining between them. The chain's CDR3 is CASSQGVLAKLSQETQYF. DNA of the CDR3: TGCGCCAGCAGCCAAGGAGTACTAGCTAAACTTTCCCAAGAGACCCAGTACTTC.

The rearrangement links TRBV6-1 to TRBJ2-7, with 9 positions matching TRBD2. This CDR3 has 13 amino acids. CDR1 MNHNS and CDR2 SASEGT come from the germline V gene. After removal of 2 bases from V and 12 bases from J, the junction contained 8 bases not matched to a gene. The CDR3 DNA reads TGTGCCAGCAGTGAAAGGCTAGCGGGGTGGCGGTACTTC. Protein sequence: CASSERLAGWRYF.